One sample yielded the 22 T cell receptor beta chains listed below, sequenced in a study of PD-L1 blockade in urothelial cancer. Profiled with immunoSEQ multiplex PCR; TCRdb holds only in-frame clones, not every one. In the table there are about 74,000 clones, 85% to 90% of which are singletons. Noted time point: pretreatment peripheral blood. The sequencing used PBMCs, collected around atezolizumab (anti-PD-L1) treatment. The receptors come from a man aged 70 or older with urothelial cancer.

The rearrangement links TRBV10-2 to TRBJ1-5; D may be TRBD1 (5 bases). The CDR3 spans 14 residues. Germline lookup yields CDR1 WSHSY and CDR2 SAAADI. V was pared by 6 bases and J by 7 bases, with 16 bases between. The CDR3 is CASRGDGGWQPQHF. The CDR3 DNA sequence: TGCGCCAGCAGGGGGGATGGGGGGTGGCAGCCCCAGCATTTT.

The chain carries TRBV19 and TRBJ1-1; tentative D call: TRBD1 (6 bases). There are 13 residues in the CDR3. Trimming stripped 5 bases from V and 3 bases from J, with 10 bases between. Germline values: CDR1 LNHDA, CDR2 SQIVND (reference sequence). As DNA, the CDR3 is TGTGCCAGTAGTGCCAGGGGTGACACTGAAGCTTTCTTT. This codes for CASSARGDTEAFF.

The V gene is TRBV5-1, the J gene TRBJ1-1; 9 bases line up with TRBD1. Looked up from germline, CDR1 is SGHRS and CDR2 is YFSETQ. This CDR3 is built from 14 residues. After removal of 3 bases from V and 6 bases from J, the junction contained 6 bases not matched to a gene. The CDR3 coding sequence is TGCGCCAGCAGCTCGGGACAGGGTTTCGCTGAAGCTTTCTTT. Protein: CASSSGQGFAEAFF.

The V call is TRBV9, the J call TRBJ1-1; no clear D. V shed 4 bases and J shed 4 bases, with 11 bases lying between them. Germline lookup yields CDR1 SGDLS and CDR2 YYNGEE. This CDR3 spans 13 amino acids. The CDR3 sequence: CASSSPSSTEAFF. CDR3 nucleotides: TGTGCCAGCAGCAGTCCTTCGAGCACTGAAGCTTTCTTT.

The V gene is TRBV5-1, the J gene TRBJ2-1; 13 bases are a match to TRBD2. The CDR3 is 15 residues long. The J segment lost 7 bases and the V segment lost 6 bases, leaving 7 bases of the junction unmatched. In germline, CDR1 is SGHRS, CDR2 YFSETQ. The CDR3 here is CASIYTSGRGNEQFF. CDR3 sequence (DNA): TGCGCCAGCATCTATACTAGCGGGAGGGGAAATGAGCAGTTCTTC.

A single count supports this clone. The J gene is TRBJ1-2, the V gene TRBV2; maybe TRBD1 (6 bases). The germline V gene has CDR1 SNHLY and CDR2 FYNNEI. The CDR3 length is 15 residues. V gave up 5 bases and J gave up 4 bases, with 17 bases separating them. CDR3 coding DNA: TGTGCCAGCAGTTTATACCAACAGGGTGCCTATGGCTACACCTTC. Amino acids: CASSLYQQGAYGYTF.

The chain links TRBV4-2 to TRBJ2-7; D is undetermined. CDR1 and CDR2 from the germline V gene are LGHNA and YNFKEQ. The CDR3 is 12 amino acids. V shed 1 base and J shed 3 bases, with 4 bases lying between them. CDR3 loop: CASSQGLYEQYF. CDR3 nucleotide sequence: TGTGCCAGCAGCCAAGGGCTCTACGAGCAGTACTTC.

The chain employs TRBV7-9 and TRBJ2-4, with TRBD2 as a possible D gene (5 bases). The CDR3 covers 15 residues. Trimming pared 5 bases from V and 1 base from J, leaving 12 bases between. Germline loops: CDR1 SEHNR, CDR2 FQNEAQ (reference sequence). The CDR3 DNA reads TGTGCCAGCAGCGCTTCGGGGATGGCCAAAAACATTCAGTACTTC. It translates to CASSASGMAKNIQYF.

As DNA, the CDR3 is TGTGCCAGCAGACGGACAGGGGGCACCTACGAGCAGTACTTC. Encoded protein: CASRRTGGTYEQYF. This chain connects TRBV5-4 to TRBJ2-7, with 11 bases aligning to TRBD1. Germline lookup yields CDR1 SGHNT and CDR2 YYREEE (reference sequence). Trimming cost V 5 bases and J 2 bases; bases outside gene matches: 3. The CDR3 has 14 amino acids.

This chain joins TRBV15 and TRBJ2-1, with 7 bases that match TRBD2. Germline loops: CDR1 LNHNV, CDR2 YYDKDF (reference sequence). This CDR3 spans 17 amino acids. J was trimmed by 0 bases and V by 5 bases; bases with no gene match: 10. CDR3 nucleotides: TGTGCCACCAGCGGGACTTTTGGCGGGGGCTCCTACAATGAGCAGTTCTTC. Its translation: CATSGTFGGGSYNEQFF. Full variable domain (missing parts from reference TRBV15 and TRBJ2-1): DAMVIQNPRYQVTQFGKPVTLSCSQTLNHNVMYWYQQKSSQAPKLLFHYYDKDFNNEADTPDNFQSRRPNTSFCFLDIRSPGLGDTAMYLCATSGTFGGGSYNEQFFGPGTRLTVL.

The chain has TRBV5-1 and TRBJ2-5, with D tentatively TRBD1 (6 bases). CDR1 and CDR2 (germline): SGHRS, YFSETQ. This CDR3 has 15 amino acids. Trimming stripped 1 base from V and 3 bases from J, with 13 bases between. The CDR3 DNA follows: TGCGCCAGCAGCTTGTCCGGGACAACCAAAGAGACCCAGTACTTC. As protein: CASSLSGTTKETQYF.

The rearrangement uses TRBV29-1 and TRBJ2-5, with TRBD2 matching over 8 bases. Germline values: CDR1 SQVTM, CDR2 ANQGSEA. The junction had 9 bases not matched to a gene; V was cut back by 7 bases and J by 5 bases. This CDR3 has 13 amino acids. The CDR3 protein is CSAGLALGETQYF. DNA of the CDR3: TGCAGCGCCGGACTAGCCCTAGGGGAGACCCAGTACTTC.

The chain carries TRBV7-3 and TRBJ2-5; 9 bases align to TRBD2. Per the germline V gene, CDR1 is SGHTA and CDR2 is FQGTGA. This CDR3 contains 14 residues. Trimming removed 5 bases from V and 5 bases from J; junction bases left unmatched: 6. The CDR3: CASSPGTSFETQYF. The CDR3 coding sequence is TGTGCCAGCAGCCCAGGGACTAGCTTTGAGACCCAGTACTTC.

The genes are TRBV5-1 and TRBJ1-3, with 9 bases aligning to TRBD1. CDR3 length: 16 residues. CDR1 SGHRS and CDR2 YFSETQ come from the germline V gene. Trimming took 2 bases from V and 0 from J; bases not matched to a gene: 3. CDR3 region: CASSLQGASSGNTIYF. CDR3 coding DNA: TGCGCCAGCAGCTTACAGGGGGCGTCCTCTGGAAACACCATATATTTT.

The CDR3 DNA reads as TGTGCCAGCTCAGCTCAACTAGCGGACTCCGCCGGGGAGCTGTTTTTT. Translating it yields CASSAQLADSAGELFF. The chain carries TRBV18 and TRBJ2-2; 8 nucleotides agree with TRBD2. V lost 5 bases, J lost 6 bases, and 11 bases stayed unmatched. Germline-derived CDR1 and CDR2 are KGHSH and LQKENI. This CDR3 has 16 amino acids.

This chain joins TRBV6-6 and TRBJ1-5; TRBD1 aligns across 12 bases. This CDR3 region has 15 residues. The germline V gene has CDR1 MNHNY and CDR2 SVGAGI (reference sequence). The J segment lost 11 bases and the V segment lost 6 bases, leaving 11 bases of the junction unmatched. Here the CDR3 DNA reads TGTGCCAGCAGCCAACGGGGACAGGGGGCGACTACCCAGCATTTT. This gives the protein CASSQRGQGATTQHF.

The CDR3 region is CASSPRQGHLYEQYF. CDR3 DNA sequence: TGTGCCAGCAGCCCCCGACAGGGGCATCTCTACGAGCAGTACTTC. The V gene is TRBV7-9, the J gene TRBJ2-7; 8 bases are shared with TRBD1. The CDR3 sequence is 15 residues long. J gave up 3 bases and V 5 bases, and 9 bases lay outside the gene matches. Germline V CDR1 and CDR2: SEHNR, FQNEAQ (reference sequence). Using reference TRBV7-9 and TRBJ2-7 for the parts outside the CDR3, the full variable domain is DTGVSQNPRHKITKRGQNVTFRCDPISEHNRLYWYRQTLGQGPEFLTYFQNEAQLEKSRLLSDRFSAERPKGSFSTLEIQRTEQGDSAMYLCASSPRQGHLYEQYFGPGTRLTVT.

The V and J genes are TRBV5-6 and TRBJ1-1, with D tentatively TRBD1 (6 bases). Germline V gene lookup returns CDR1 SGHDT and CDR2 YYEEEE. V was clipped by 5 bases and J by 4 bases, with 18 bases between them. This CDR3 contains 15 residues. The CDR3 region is CASSLAQGLSTEAFF. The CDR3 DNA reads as TGTGCCAGCAGTCTGGCCCAGGGGTTGAGCACTGAAGCTTTCTTT.

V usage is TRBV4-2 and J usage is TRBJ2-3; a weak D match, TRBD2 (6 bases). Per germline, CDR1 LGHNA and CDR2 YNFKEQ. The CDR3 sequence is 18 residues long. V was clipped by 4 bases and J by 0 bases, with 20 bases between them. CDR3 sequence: CASSPGAAGYASTDTQYF. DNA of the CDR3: TGTGCCAGCAGCCCCGGGGCGGCGGGGTACGCAAGCACAGATACGCAGTATTTT.

CDR3 amino acids: CASSLGWTGSDQPQHF. The CDR3 DNA reads as TGTGCCAGCAGCTTAGGATGGACAGGGTCTGATCAGCCCCAGCATTTT. The J gene is TRBJ1-5, the V gene TRBV7-8; the match to TRBD1 covers 8 bases. CDR1 and CDR2 (germline): SGHVS, FQNEAQ. The V and J ends lost 1 base and 5 bases, in that order; junction bases with no gene match: 7. This CDR3 contains 16 residues.

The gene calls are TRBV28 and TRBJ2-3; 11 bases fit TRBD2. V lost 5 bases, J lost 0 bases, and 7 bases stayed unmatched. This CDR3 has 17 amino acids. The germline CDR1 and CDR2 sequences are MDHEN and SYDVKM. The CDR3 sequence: CASSPYSGGGSTDTQYF. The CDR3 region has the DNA TGTGCCAGCAGTCCCTATAGCGGGGGGGGTAGCACAGATACGCAGTATTTT.

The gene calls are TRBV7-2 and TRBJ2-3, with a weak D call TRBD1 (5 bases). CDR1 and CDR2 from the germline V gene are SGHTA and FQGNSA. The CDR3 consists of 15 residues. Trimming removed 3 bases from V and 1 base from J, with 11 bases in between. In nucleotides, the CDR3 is TGTGCCAGCAGCTTTACCCTAGGGGGCACAGATACGCAGTATTTT. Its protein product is CASSFTLGGTDTQYF.